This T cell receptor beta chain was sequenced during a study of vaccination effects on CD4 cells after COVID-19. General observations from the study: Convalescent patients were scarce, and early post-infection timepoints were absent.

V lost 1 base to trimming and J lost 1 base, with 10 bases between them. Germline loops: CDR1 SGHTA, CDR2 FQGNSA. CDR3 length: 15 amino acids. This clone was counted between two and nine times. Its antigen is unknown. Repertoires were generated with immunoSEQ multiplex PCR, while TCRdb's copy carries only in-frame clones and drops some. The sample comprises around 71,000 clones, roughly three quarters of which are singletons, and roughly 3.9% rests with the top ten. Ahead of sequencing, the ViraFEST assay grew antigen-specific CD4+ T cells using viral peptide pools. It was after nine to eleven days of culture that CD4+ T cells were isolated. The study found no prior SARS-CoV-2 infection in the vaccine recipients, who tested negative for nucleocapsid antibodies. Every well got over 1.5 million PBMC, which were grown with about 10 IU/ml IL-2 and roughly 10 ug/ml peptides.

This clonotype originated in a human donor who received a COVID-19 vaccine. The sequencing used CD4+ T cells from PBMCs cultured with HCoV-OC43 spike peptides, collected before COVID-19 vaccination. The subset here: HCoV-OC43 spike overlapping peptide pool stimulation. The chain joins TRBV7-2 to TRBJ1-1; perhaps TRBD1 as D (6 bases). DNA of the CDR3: TGTGCCAGCAGCTTAGGGGGGGGGCCGAACACTGAAGCTTTCTTT. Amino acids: CASSLGGGPNTEAFF.